Presented here are 31 T cell receptor beta chains from one specimen sequenced in a study of T cell changes during pregnancy in multiple sclerosis. TCRdb keeps only in-frame clones here, not all; method: immunoSEQ multiplex PCR. The sample consists of about 50,000 clones, around 92% of them appearing once. Here the sequenced sample was CD4+ T cells from peripheral blood mononuclear cells, taken in the third trimester of pregnancy. These receptors were taken from a female donor with multiple sclerosis, enrolled in a pregnancy study.

The V and J genes are TRBV5-4 and TRBJ2-7; D may be TRBD1 (5 bases). Trimming left V 0 bases short and J 1 base short, with 11 bases between. This CDR3 has 15 residues. The germline V gene has CDR1 SGHNT and CDR2 YYREEE (reference sequence). CDR3 amino acids: CASSLAGKGSYEQYF. The CDR3 nucleotides are TGTGCCAGCAGCTTGGCAGGGAAAGGGTCCTACGAGCAGTACTTC.

This chain connects TRBV6-5 to TRBJ1-1; perhaps TRBD1 as D (5 bases). Germline V CDR1 and CDR2: MNHEY, SVGAGI. Deletions cut 2 bases from V and 10 bases from J, with 14 bases between. The CDR3 contains 13 residues. The CDR3 loop reads CASSYVRGGAAFF. Here the CDR3 DNA reads TGTGCCAGCAGTTACGTTCGTGGAGGGGCAGCTTTCTTT.

The J gene is TRBJ2-5, the V gene TRBV5-4; 13 nucleotides match TRBD2. Germline V gene lookup returns CDR1 SGHNT and CDR2 YYREEE (reference sequence). This CDR3 comprises 16 residues. The ends lost 4 bases at V and 4 bases at J; junction bases unmatched: 7. The CDR3 DNA follows: TGTGCCAGCAGCGTAGGGACTAGCGGGGTCAGAGAGACCCAGTACTTC. This translates into CASSVGTSGVRETQYF.

The chain couples TRBV27 to TRBJ2-6; D gene unclear. V shed 5 bases and J shed 2 bases, with 10 bases lying between them. The CDR3 is 15 residues long. Germline V gives CDR1 MNHEY, CDR2 SMNVEV (reference sequence). CDR3 DNA sequence: TGTGCCAGCAGTACAATGTCAACTGGGGCCAACGTCCTGACTTTC. It codes for CASSTMSTGANVLTF.

This clone was seen ten or more times. The same CDR3 arises from other DNA sequences in this sample as well. V is TRBV2 and J is TRBJ2-1, with TRBD2 matching 12 bases. Germline loops: CDR1 SNHLY, CDR2 FYNNEI. V lost 7 bases to trimming and J lost 9 bases; unmatched junction nucleotides: 4. The CDR3 sequence is 13 residues long. The CDR3, as DNA: TGTGCCAGCACCTCTAGCGGGGGGGGTGAGCAGTTCTTC. Translated, it gives CASTSSGGGEQFF.

This sequence joins TRBV5-1 and TRBJ2-3, with D possibly TRBD2 on 5 matching bases. Trimming removed 4 bases at V and 1 base at J, with 7 bases between. From germline, CDR1 is SGHRS and CDR2 YFSETQ. The CDR3 is made up of 13 amino acids. CDR3 amino acids: CASSRSGTDTQYF. Here the CDR3 DNA reads TGCGCCAGCAGCCGTAGCGGCACAGATACGCAGTATTTT.

This rearrangement joins TRBV6-5 to TRBJ2-2; D call uncertain. Germline assignment: CDR1 MNHEY and CDR2 SVGAGI. CDR3 length equals 12 residues. The germline V and J ends were trimmed by 10 bases and 5 bases, with 11 bases remaining between them. CDR3 in DNA: TGTGCCACCAAAACCGGTACCGGGGAGCTGTTTTTT. Encoded protein: CATKTGTGELFF.

This clone was found once. This sequence joins TRBV6-6 and TRBJ1-1; D is uncertain. CDR1 and CDR2 from the germline V gene are MNHNY and SVGAGI (reference sequence). This CDR3 is 16 amino acids long. Deletions cut 1 base from V and 2 bases from J, with 14 bases between. The CDR3 DNA reads TGTGCCAGCAGTTACTGGGAATGGACGGGAAACACTGAAGCTTTCTTT. It specifies CASSYWEWTGNTEAFF.

This rearrangement joins TRBV27 to TRBJ2-1, with 14 bases that match TRBD2. Germline CDR1 and CDR2: MNHEY and SMNVEV (reference sequence). The length of the CDR3 is 17 residues. With 5 bases clipped from V and 6 bases from J, the junction kept 9 bases outside the gene matches. As DNA, the CDR3 is TGTGCCAGCAGTAGAAGACTAGCGGGGGGGACCGCCAATGAGCAGTTCTTC. It encodes CASSRRLAGGTANEQFF.

The chain links TRBV20-1 to TRBJ2-3; D uncertain. The CDR3 is made up of 11 amino acids. V dropped 6 bases and J dropped 5 bases, with 9 bases sitting between them. Germline V lookup: CDR1 DFQATT, CDR2 SNEGSKA (reference sequence). CDR3 protein: CSAAREDTQYF. CDR3 nucleotides: TGCAGTGCCGCGCGAGAAGATACGCAGTATTTT.

The chain employs TRBV5-6 and TRBJ2-3; 7 bases are a match to TRBD2. Germline assignment: CDR1 SGHDT and CDR2 YYEEEE. CDR3 length: 15 residues. CDR3 DNA sequence: TGTGCGTCAGCTTGGGGAGGGGCTAGCACAGATACGCAGTATTTT. It encodes CASAWGGASTDTQYF.

This clone was counted only a few times. The sample has other DNA sequences that encode this CDR3 too. V is TRBV29-1 and J is TRBJ1-1; TRBD1 matches at 9 bases. The length of the CDR3 is 14 residues. The germline V gene encodes CDR1 SQVTM and CDR2 ANQGSEA. The V gene end was trimmed by 7 bases and the J gene end by 4 bases; junction bases not matched to a gene: 10. The CDR3 DNA reads as TGCAGCGCCAGGACAGGGGCAGGTTTCACTGAAGCTTTCTTT. Translation gives CSARTGAGFTEAFF.

The chain carries TRBV2 and TRBJ1-1; perhaps TRBD1 as D (6 bases). Trimming pared 9 bases from V and 10 bases from J, leaving 12 bases between. CDR1 is SNHLY, CDR2 FYNNEI, per germline. This CDR3 is 10 amino acids long. Written as DNA, the CDR3 is TGTGCCAGTGAGGGGGGGAGAGCTTTCTTT. The encoded protein is CASEGGRAFF.

This sequence joins TRBV6-6 and TRBJ1-5; possibly TRBD1 for D (5 bases). Trimming removed 7 bases at V and 4 bases at J, with 17 bases between. Germline V lookup: CDR1 MNHNY, CDR2 SVGAGI (reference sequence). The CDR3 runs 15 residues. The CDR3 sequence is CASTSGTQLNQPQHF. The CDR3 bases are TGTGCCAGCACTTCCGGGACTCAGCTTAATCAGCCCCAGCATTTT.

J is TRBJ2-1 and V is TRBV5-1; 14 bases line up with TRBD2. V dropped 5 bases and J dropped 10; count of bases not matched to a gene: 8. The CDR3 spans 15 residues. Germline CDR1 SGHRS, CDR2 YFSETQ. The CDR3 region is CASSPRTSGGSEQFF. Here the CDR3 DNA reads TGCGCCAGCAGTCCGCGGACTAGCGGGGGGTCGGAGCAGTTCTTC.

The chain couples TRBV4-3 to TRBJ2-5; possible D gene TRBD2, 6 bases. This CDR3 spans 14 amino acids. The germline V gene has CDR1 LGHNA and CDR2 YSLEER. V was shortened by 1 base and J by 7 bases, with 13 bases between the two germline ends. The DNA of the CDR3 is TGCGCCAGCAGCCAAGTAAAGAACGGGGGGACCCAGTACTTC. This gives the protein CASSQVKNGGTQYF.

This clone was recorded once. The V call is TRBV19, the J call TRBJ2-1, with D tentatively TRBD2 (6 bases). In germline, CDR1 is LNHDA, CDR2 SQIVND (reference sequence). This CDR3 contains 15 residues. Trimming removed 8 bases at V and 3 bases at J, with 17 bases between. The CDR3 DNA reads TGTGCCAGTTCGGGGAAAGGTAGCGGCTACAATGAGCAGTTCTTC. Translation: CASSGKGSGYNEQFF.

As to this clone: Other DNA sequences from this sample encode an identical CDR3 as well. The V and J genes are TRBV9 and TRBJ2-3; 7 bases line up with TRBD2. With 2 bases clipped from V and 2 bases from J, the junction kept 2 bases outside the gene matches. CDR1 is SGDLS and CDR2 is YYNGEE in the germline V gene. The CDR3 contains 14 residues. CDR3 sequence reads: CASSVRGVTDTQYF. CDR3 DNA: TGTGCCAGCAGCGTTCGGGGGGTCACAGATACGCAGTATTTT.

This chain joins TRBV4-1 and TRBJ1-4; D unresolved. The V end lost 1 base, the J end lost 8 bases, and 11 bases lay between the germline ends. Germline values: CDR1 MGHRA, CDR2 YSYEKL. This CDR3 spans 14 amino acids. The CDR3 is CASSQAESREKLFF. The CDR3 bases are TGCGCCAGCAGCCAAGCGGAGTCCCGGGAAAAACTGTTTTTT.

The chain carries TRBV18 and TRBJ1-1, with 7 bases identical to TRBD1. Germline-derived CDR1 and CDR2 are KGHSH and LQKENI. With 2 bases clipped from V and 6 bases from J, the junction kept 9 bases outside the gene matches. CDR3 length: 15 residues. In DNA form, the CDR3 reads TGTGCCAGCTCACCATCGACAGGGTCCCGGGCTGAAGCTTTCTTT. This codes for CASSPSTGSRAEAFF.

A remark on this clone: Distinct nucleotide sequences in the sample also encode this CDR3. CDR3 sequence reads: CASSRGGGNTEAFF. CDR3 bases: TGTGCCAGCAGCCGAGGCGGGGGGAACACTGAAGCTTTCTTT. The rearrangement links TRBV7-9 to TRBJ1-1, with D possibly matching TRBD1 (5 bases). The CDR3 spans 14 residues. Trimming left V 5 bases short and J 1 base short, with 11 bases between. The germline gives CDR1 SEHNR, CDR2 FQNEAQ (reference sequence).

CDR3 sequence (DNA): TGTGCCTGGAGTCTAGATAGACGGACCTACGAGCAGTACTTC. Its protein is CAWSLDRRTYEQYF. This chain uses TRBV30 with TRBJ2-7; D not certain. Trimming shortened V by 2 bases and J by 2 bases, and 13 bases separated the two germline ends. Germline V gene lookup returns CDR1 GTSNPN and CDR2 SVGIG (reference sequence). The length of the CDR3 is 14 residues.

The chain couples TRBV29-1 to TRBJ1-2, with D possibly TRBD1 on 5 matching bases. There are 14 residues in the CDR3. The V gene's germline CDR1 is SQVTM and CDR2 ANQGSEA. Between the trimmed V and J ends, which lost 6 bases and 6 bases, there was a span of 20 bases. Written as DNA, the CDR3 is TGCAGCGTCGAATACGTCATTCGGGGGAATGGCTACACCTTC. Translated: CSVEYVIRGNGYTF.

This clone was seen a single time. This sequence joins TRBV6-1 and TRBJ2-7, with 8 bases aligning to TRBD1. J lost 0 bases, V lost 1 base, and 2 bases had no gene match. The CDR3 loop spans 15 amino acids. CDR1 is MNHNS and CDR2 is SASEGT in the germline V gene. CDR3 sequence (DNA): TGTGCCAGCAGTGAAGGGGACAGGAGCTCCTACGAGCAGTACTTC. Translating it yields CASSEGDRSSYEQYF.

This sequence joins TRBV25-1 and TRBJ1-2; no definite D call. Germline values: CDR1 MGHDK, CDR2 SYGVNS. V shed 4 bases and J shed 2 bases, with 14 bases lying between them. This CDR3 spans 15 amino acids. In nucleotides, the CDR3 is TGTGCCAGCAGTGGCCCTCTAGGCGGGAACTATGGCTACACCTTC. This sequence encodes CASSGPLGGNYGYTF.

V and J are TRBV29-1 and TRBJ1-2; D is uncertain. There are 12 residues in the CDR3. V was shortened by 4 bases and J by 8 bases, with 14 bases between the two germline ends. The V gene's germline CDR1 is SQVTM and CDR2 ANQGSEA. The CDR3 protein is CSVGERTGGYTF. CDR3 in DNA: TGCAGCGTTGGCGAGCGAACGGGGGGCTACACCTTC. Full variable domain (remainder filled in from reference TRBV29-1 and TRBJ1-2): SAVISQKPSRDICQRGTSLTIQCQVDSQVTMMFWYRQQPGQSLTLIATANQGSEATYESGFVIDKFPISRPNLTFSTLTVSNMSPEDSSIYLCSVGERTGGYTFGSGTRLTVV.

V gene TRBV15 combines with J gene TRBJ1-2, with 7 nucleotides matching TRBD1. Trimming at V came to 1 base and at J to 4 bases, leaving 6 bases not matched to a gene. The CDR3 covers 15 residues. Germline V gives CDR1 LNHNV, CDR2 YYDKDF (reference sequence). DNA of the CDR3: TGTGCCACCAGCAGAGGACAACAGGGGTCCTATGGCTACACCTTC. Protein: CATSRGQQGSYGYTF.

The sample holds a few counts of this clone. The chain uses TRBV29-1 and TRBJ1-1, with D perhaps TRBD1 (5 bases). Germline values: CDR1 SQVTM, CDR2 ANQGSEA. V dropped 3 bases and J dropped 5 bases, with 10 bases sitting between them. The CDR3 sequence is 12 residues long. The CDR3 sequence is CSVERGGTEAFF. Here the CDR3 DNA reads TGCAGCGTTGAGCGGGGGGGTACTGAAGCTTTCTTT.

V usage is TRBV11-2 and J usage is TRBJ2-7, with D possibly TRBD1 on 5 matching bases. The ends were cut back, 2 bases at V and 4 bases at J, with 18 bases in the middle. CDR1 and CDR2 (germline): SGHAT, FQNNGV. The CDR3 covers 16 residues. In nucleotides, the CDR3 is TGTGCCAGCAGCTTACGGACGCAGGGTCCCGGGTACGAGCAGTACTTC. Protein product: CASSLRTQGPGYEQYF.

This clone was observed once. The V call is TRBV7-2, the J call TRBJ1-1, with no clear D. This CDR3 is built from 14 residues. The germline gives CDR1 SGHTA, CDR2 FQGNSA. The V and J ends lost 3 bases and 0 bases respectively, with 8 bases between them. The CDR3, as DNA: TGTGCCAGCAGCTTGCGGAGCGTGAACACTGAAGCTTTCTTT. It encodes CASSLRSVNTEAFF.

Written as DNA, the CDR3 is TGTGCCAGCTCACGAGAGGGACAGAACACCGGGGAGCTGTTTTTT. Amino acids: CASSREGQNTGELFF. V and J are TRBV18 and TRBJ2-2, with D perhaps matching TRBD1 (6 bases). The V gene lost 4 bases and the J gene lost 1 base, with 10 bases spanning the gap. The CDR3 runs 15 residues. The germline gives CDR1 KGHSH, CDR2 LQKENI.